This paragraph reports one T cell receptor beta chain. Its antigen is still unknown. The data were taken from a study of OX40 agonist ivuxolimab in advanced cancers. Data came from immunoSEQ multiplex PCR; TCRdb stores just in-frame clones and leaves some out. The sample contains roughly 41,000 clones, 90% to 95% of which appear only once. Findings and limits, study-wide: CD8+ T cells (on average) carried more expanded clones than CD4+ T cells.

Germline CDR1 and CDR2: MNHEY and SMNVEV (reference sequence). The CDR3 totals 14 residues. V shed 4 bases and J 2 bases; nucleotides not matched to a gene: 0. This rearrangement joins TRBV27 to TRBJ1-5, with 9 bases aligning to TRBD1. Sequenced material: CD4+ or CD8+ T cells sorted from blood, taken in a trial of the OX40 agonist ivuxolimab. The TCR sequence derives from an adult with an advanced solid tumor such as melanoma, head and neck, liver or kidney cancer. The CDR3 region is CASSWTGGNQPQHF. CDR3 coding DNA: TGTGCCAGCAGTTGGACAGGGGGCAATCAGCCCCAGCATTTT.